The entry below gives a single T cell receptor beta chain sequence along with its context. It lacks a known antigen. Per-nucleotide qualities are absent, and no much larger clonotype sits a single base away. This sample was included in a study of cytomegalovirus exposure and HLA in healthy donors (TCRdb year 2017). Broadly, across the study: In an earlier analysis of under 600 of the donors, about 270 Gb of sequence data and approximately 120 million unique TCR beta sequences from about 190 million T cells were reported. Along with the roughly 610-subject first cohort, a separate validation cohort of about 110 different subjects was used. A later analysis re-analyzed previously published TCR beta repertoires from 666 donors and added high-resolution HLA genotyping to study TCR occurrence patterns. An early release that covered about 600 HLA-typed donors contained around 300 gigabases of sequencing data and about 93 million unique TCR sequences. Using immunosequencing, the study profiled T cell repertoires from fewer than 850 subjects and related those repertoires to cytomegalovirus serostatus. Typing coverage varied by locus: about 620-640 donors for A, B, C, DRB1 and DQB1; roughly 510 for DQA1; approximately 570 for DPA1; 400 to 480 for DPB1. HLA typing included class I and class II loci at four-digit resolution. The aim of the study was to test whether cataloging public T cell receptors could identify signatures of past pathogen exposure. Five DR-DQ haplotypes were treated as single units for association and clustering because of strong linkage in the cohort. Among the approximately 420 genotyped donors, around 81% belonged to the genetic ancestry cluster associated with self-reported Caucasian donors. Every discovery cohort repertoire had been produced on one sequencing platform. Among some 400 genotyped donors of the cohort, an average of roughly 230,000 unique TCR beta nucleotide sequences was sequenced per donor, of which roughly 17% were non-productive. Donor age, sex, ethnicity and CMV serostatus were compiled together with the repertoire data. A later genetic analysis took genome-wide SNP genotypes for about 60% of the roughly 670 donors and used that subset as a discovery cohort. An earlier analysis of approximately 500 of the donors applied high-throughput TCR beta sequencing to assess whether each TCR beta V gene segment acted as functional or pseudogenic. To predict cytomegalovirus infection status, the study brought together high-throughput TCR immunosequencing, statistical association of individual TCRs with disease status, and machine learning. Rather than drawing on any new phenotypic data, the later analysis identified candidate immune exposures from TCR beta sequences and the way those sequences occurred across donors. What the authors observed across the whole study: A few of the identified cytomegalovirus-associated TCR beta chains were confirmed in vitro to be specific for cytomegalovirus antigens. Only TCR beta chains were sequenced in this cohort, and the absence of alpha or paired-chain data limited detectable features. In the study, around 150 TCR beta chains were listed as associated with cytomegalovirus. While some public TCRs were present in many individuals, most TCR sequences turned up only very rarely across donors. A later analysis associated about 16,000 TCR beta sequences with specific HLA alleles at a false discovery rate of 0.05. Some 15 rarely observed V segments, including chromosome 9 orphons, were excluded from the earlier analysis of just under 600 of the donors because counts were too low. V-gene and J-gene trimming of TCR beta chains was associated with a missense DCLRE1C variant in a later genetic analysis, and the association was replicated in an independent cohort. In both the original and validation cohorts, the classifier was reported to diagnose cytomegalovirus status with high specificity and sensitivity. A further reported finding was that TCR beta sequences accurately predicted the HLA-A and HLA-B alleles for most subjects in the first cohort. Because HLA typing was missing for some donors at each locus, association tests included only the typed subset. The only immune exposure information available for the cohort was CMV serostatus. In an earlier analysis of about 600 of the donors, most TCR beta V segments appeared in productive rearrangements about 87% or about 30% of the time, broadly matching IMGT annotations. Compared with equally common non-associated chains, HLA-associated TCR beta chains in a later analysis were more clonally expanded and had lower generation probabilities. The presence/absence analyses assumed that sequencing depth was roughly uniform across donors, and that assumption may not be true. Linkage disequilibrium might explain the correlated functional status among segregating V segments, but an unknown experimental factor could not be excluded. According to the authors, the approach could potentially be generalized to other disease states and immunological phenotypes. In a later analysis, several top co-occurrence clusters were reported to appear linked to parvovirus B19, influenza, CMV and Epstein-Barr virus. Most CMV-associated TCR beta chains appeared to be HLA-restricted in a later analysis, and the HLA associations seemed to be driven largely by CMV exposure. A later analysis found that TCR association rates varied across HLA loci, with DRB1 alleles showing the most associated TCRs and HLA-C alleles the fewest. The sequencing pipeline was judged likely to have produced a cluster of highly shared sequence variants as a technical artifact. According to a later genetic analysis, donors in an Asian-associated ancestry cluster had fewer N-insertions in productive TCRs than the roughly 670-donor mean. When HLA alleles, especially DR and DQ, strongly co-occurred, attributing TCR associations to individual alleles was difficult.

The library was produced with the immunoSEQ multiplex PCR assay. The multiplex PCR relied on a mix of 60 forward primers for TCR Vbeta segments and 13 reverse primers for TCR Jbeta segments. The CDR3 region of rearranged TCR beta genes was amplified from genomic DNA with a multiplex PCR assay. The Illumina HiSeq System was used to sequence the amplified TCR beta libraries as 87-base-pair reads. Turning to the authors' computational methods: Across the 500 to 700 repertoires, a later analysis counted tens of millions of unique TCR beta chains, around 11 million of which were shared by at least two donors. A nearest-neighbor algorithm error-corrected the raw reads and collapsed the reads into unique sequences, merging closely related sequences to remove PCR and sequencing errors. To assign V, D and J gene segments, CDR3 sequences were aligned to IMGT reference sequences. For a sequence to be retained, a match of at least six nucleotides was required to both a V gene segment and a J gene segment. Rearrangements were classified as productive when the CDR3 lacked stop codons and remained in frame with V and J, and all other rearrangements were classified as non-productive. Following IMGT convention, CDR3 was defined as the stretch from the second conserved V-encoded cysteine up to the conserved J-encoded phenylalanine. The earlier analysis of around 640 of the donors excluded sequences that lacked an unambiguous match to a single V gene segment. In an earlier analysis of 587 of the donors, a V segment was called functional when productive rearrangements were above 56.7%, and segregating when the standard deviation between donors exceeded 5%. A statistical classification framework was developed to diagnose cytomegalovirus status using the catalog of TCR beta chain sequences. A later analysis assigned V and J genes by comparing TCR nucleotide sequences with IMGT/GENE-DB human TR gene sequences. Using the TCRdist pipeline, a later analysis assigned CDR3 sequences along with most-parsimonious VDJ recombination scenarios. In a later analysis, each TCR beta chain was defined by its CDR3 amino acid sequence together with its V-gene family, and reads lacking a unique V-gene family were excluded. A later analysis removed 450 to 600 highly shared, low-generation-probability nucleotide sequences to deal with suspected cross-contamination and a sequencing artifact. In a later analysis, a clonal expansion index was calculated for each public chain from normalized within-repertoire ranks of inferred template counts. A later analysis computed generation probabilities with a VDJ recombination model fitted to out-of-frame rearrangements, and checked the results against IGoR. Hypergeometric tests were used in a later analysis to score TCR-TCR, TCR-HLA and TCR-CMV co-occurrence, with a repertoire-size bias correction applied to the TCR pairs. In a later analysis, false discovery rates were estimated by permuting HLA or CMV assignments 20 times. In a later analysis, co-occurring TCRs were grouped with DBSCAN, and TCRdist sequence similarity was added when clustering was performed within HLA-allele-positive subsets. For co-occurrence clustering, repertoires with fewer than 30,000 or more than 120,000 public chains were excluded, along with 4 to 6 repertoires with anomalous nucleotide sharing. In its TCRdb copy, this immuneACCESS table keeps in-frame sequences only and misses some clones. Where compared with another copy, unresolved V genes explain less than half of these, and the others have no known cause. The V and J calls and clone size come from that table; D and trimming were worked out from the DNA. This sample lists roughly 100,000 clones; about 70% were detected once. The top ten hold roughly 6% of the sample.

In total, just over 650 healthy bone marrow donors made up the cohort. Cohort members were all nominally healthy when sampled, although unrecorded immune exposures were likely present. The donor was CMV seropositive and was included in the group of about 290 seropositive cohort members. A peripheral blood sample was collected from each donor, and TCR beta sequencing was performed on peripheral blood mononuclear cells. Genomic DNA extraction from the blood cell samples was performed with the Qiagen DNeasy Blood Extraction Kit. The sequenced material came from PBMCs. The origin of this receptor is a woman in her forties or fifties in good health and CMV-seropositive.

For the CDR3, the sequence is CASSLANQGGRNEQFF. The nucleotides read TGCGCCAGCAGCTTGGCCAATCAGGGAGGTAGAAATGAGCAGTTCTTC. The sequence is built from TRBV5-1 and TRBJ2-1, with TRBD2 tentatively as D gene (6 bases match). CDR1 and CDR2 (SGHRS, YFSETQ) derive from the germline V gene. The CDR3, cysteine through phenylalanine, is 16 amino acids long. Solely the CDR3 DNA is kept, with 48 bases framed from the first base. At the junction V is shortened by 0 bases and J by 7 bases, with 17 bases in between.